The clone carrying this TCR beta chain was counted only a few times. The target antigen is unknown. This entry comes from a study of T cells after yellow fever vaccination. Study information: Libraries from low-cell-number fractions were prepared with the SMART-Seq v4 Ultra Low Input RNA kit. Whole-study results and caveats: The secondary T-cell response peaked on day 5, not day 15, but was weaker.

V was clipped by 2 bases and J by 4 bases, with 16 bases between them. Germline lookup yields CDR1 SEHNR and CDR2 FQNEAQ (reference sequence). The length of the CDR3 is 16 residues. Template switching with 5'RACE generated the TCR cDNA and added a universal primer site and UMIs. TCRdb called the 5' RACE reads again in MiXCR, with one record for every CDR3 protein. The sample holds about 220,000 distinct CDR3 sequences; approximately 3.3% are singletons and the top ten take roughly 3%. This TCR derives from a man aged 18 to 30 who received the YFV17D yellow fever vaccine. The genes are TRBV7-9 and TRBJ2-3, with D possibly being TRBD2 (7 bases). The source was CD4+ T cells sorted from PBMCs, collected 10 days after the yellow fever booster vaccination. The CDR3 region is CASSLSLGGASDTQYF. In DNA, the CDR3 is TGTGCCAGCAGCTTATCGTTGGGGGGGGCTTCAGATACGCAGTATTTT.